This T cell receptor beta chain emerged from a study of blood T cell repertoires in COVID-19. Participants were aged 18 to 89 years from more than 20 US areas. Per germline, CDR1 SGHRS and CDR2 YFSETQ. This CDR3 has 14 amino acids. V shed 6 bases, J shed 3 bases, and the junction held 4 bases outside the gene matches. The data were produced by immunoSEQ multiplex PCR, yet TCRdb's version contains in-frame clones alone and is incomplete. The sample includes some 180,000 clones, approximately 86% of them seen just once. The chain couples TRBV5-1 to TRBJ2-3, with 10 positions matching TRBD1. The receptor was derived from a woman aged 60-70 years with acute COVID-19. Sequencing input: PBMCs or T cells enriched from blood (not recorded which). CDR3 bases: TGCGCCAGCACCCCGGGACAGGGGACAGATACGCAGTATTTT. It specifies CASTPGQGTDTQYF.